This T cell receptor beta chain was profiled in a study of T cells after yellow fever vaccination. The wider study: The fractions with low cell numbers were processed using SMART-Seq v4 Ultra Low Input.

The 5'RACE template-switching step produced TCR cDNA and added a universal primer site and UMIs. Each CDR3 protein gets one entry after TCRdb re-called the 5' RACE reads with MiXCR. The sample includes approximately 510,000 distinct CDR3 sequences, 21% of them seen just once. Germline values: CDR1 SGHTA, CDR2 FQGNSA. Trimming left V 1 base short and J 5 bases short, with 17 bases between. The CDR3 extends over 16 amino acids. Study-level points and caveats: The study noted that FACS-sorted repertoires could contain abundant clonotypes contaminating from the bulk population. A weaker but faster secondary response was observed, peaking on day 5 versus 15.

This clonotype was observed a few times. The antigen remains undetermined. This chain links TRBV7-2 with TRBJ2-5; tentatively, D is TRBD2 (6 bases). The sequencing here drew on PBMCs, taken roughly 20 days after the first yellow fever vaccination. This TCR derives from a man aged 18 to 30 who received the YFV17D yellow fever vaccine. The CDR3: CASSLDGGTNRETQYF. The CDR3, as DNA: TGTGCCAGCAGCTTAGATGGGGGGACGAACCGGGAGACCCAGTACTTC.